This T cell receptor beta chain was sequenced during a study of cytomegalovirus exposure and HLA in healthy donors. Broader study findings: The CMV antigen specificity of a few CMV-associated chains was confirmed through in vitro analysis. Altogether, 160 or so TCR beta chains were recorded as cytomegalovirus-associated. For most TCR beta V segments, an earlier analysis put the productive rate at about 90% or about 30% of the time.

Comments on this clone: Antigen unknown.

The germline V gene has CDR1 SEHNR and CDR2 FQNEAQ (reference sequence). V lost 1 base to trimming and J lost 6 bases; unmatched junction nucleotides: 6. This CDR3 contains 16 residues. The study ran its PCR with 60 Vbeta and 13 Jbeta primers. Profiled with immunoSEQ multiplex PCR; TCRdb holds only in-frame clones, not every one. The sample features 63,000 or so clones, with about 16% in its top ten. The TCR originated in a boy under 18 in good health and CMV-seronegative. The sample comprised PBMCs. The chain is built from TRBV7-9 and TRBJ2-3; 11 nucleotides match TRBD2. This CDR3 is CASSLDLAGGTDTQYF. For the CDR3, the DNA is TGTGCCAGCAGCTTAGATTTAGCGGGAGGGACCGATACGCAGTATTTT.